The subject of this entry is one T cell receptor (beta chain). Amplification of TCR beta CDR3 regions used RNA as the template. First-round RT-PCR of the TCR CDR3 relied on the HTBI primer set. TCRdb used MiXCR to reprocess the multiplex PCR reads, holding one entry per CDR3 protein. The data hold fewer than 900,000 distinct CDR3 sequences, with around 17% observed a single time. The data stem from a study of T cells in Graves' hyperthyroidism and ophthalmopathy. CDR1 SGHDT and CDR2 YYEEEE come from the germline V gene. The CDR3 runs 16 residues. Trimming cost V 0 bases and J 5 bases; bases outside gene matches: 5.

The material sequenced was blood. The rearrangement joins TRBV5-6 to TRBJ1-4; 9 bases fit TRBD1. This sequence was found in a man younger than 30 with Graves' hyperthyroidism. CDR3 nucleotides: TGTGCCAGCAGCTTGGCCGGGACAGGGAAAAATGAAAAACTGTTTTTT. It encodes CASSLAGTGKNEKLFF.